This entry lists 14 T cell receptor beta chains sequenced from one sample in a study of T cells after yellow fever vaccination. TCRdb recomputed calls from the 5' RACE reads with MiXCR, one row per CDR3 protein. This table holds 500,000 to 650,000 distinct CDR3 sequences, 9% to 15% found once. Here the sequenced sample was PBMCs, taken on the day of the yellow fever booster vaccination. Every receptor here comes from a man in his thirties or forties who received the YFV17D yellow fever vaccine.

This clonotype was seen only a few times. The V gene is TRBV29-1, the J gene TRBJ2-2; D might be TRBD1 (6 bases). Trimming pared 3 bases from V and 4 bases from J, leaving 9 bases between. This CDR3 region has 13 residues. Germline CDR1 reads SQVTM; CDR2 reads ANQGSEA. CDR3: CSVDHRATGELFF. The CDR3 DNA reads as TGCAGCGTTGACCACAGGGCCACCGGGGAGCTGTTTTTT.

This clonotype was recorded many times. The chain joins TRBV9 to TRBJ2-2, with 7 positions matching TRBD1. CDR1 and CDR2 (germline): SGDLS, YYNGEE. The CDR3 sequence is 13 residues long. The V segment lost 6 bases and the J segment 5 bases; nucleotides outside the gene matches: 4. CDR3 sequence (DNA): TGTGCCAGCACCGCAGGGGGAACCGGGGAGCTGTTTTTT. Residues: CASTAGGTGELFF.

The chain employs TRBV29-1 and TRBJ2-1; the match to TRBD1 covers 7 bases. Germline CDR1 and CDR2: SQVTM and ANQGSEA. The CDR3 sequence is 11 residues long. V dropped 6 bases and J dropped 4; count of bases not matched to a gene: 0. The CDR3 DNA is TGCAGCGTACAGGGGTACAATGAGCAGTTCTTC. Protein product: CSVQGYNEQFF.

The V gene is TRBV5-1, the J gene TRBJ2-7; D perhaps matches TRBD1 (6 bases). V lost 0 bases to trimming and J lost 6 bases, with 13 bases between them. This CDR3 region has 14 residues. The germline CDR1 and CDR2 sequences are SGHRS and YFSETQ. The CDR3 is CASSLVQGTGEQYF. In DNA form, the CDR3 reads TGCGCCAGCAGCTTGGTGCAGGGGACGGGCGAGCAGTACTTC.

The V gene is TRBV24-1, the J gene TRBJ2-2, with a weak D call TRBD1 (6 bases). Germline V gene sequence: CDR1 KGHDR, CDR2 SFDVKD. The CDR3 has 13 amino acids. Trimming cost V 7 bases and J 3 bases, with 8 bases left between them. The CDR3 DNA sequence: TGTGCCACCAGCAACAGGGACACCGGGGAGCTGTTTTTT. It encodes CATSNRDTGELFF.

The chain carries TRBV14 and TRBJ2-5, with a possible D match to TRBD1 (5 bases). The CDR3 spans 13 residues. V lost 3 bases and J 7 bases, leaving 12 bases between the germline ends. Germline CDR1 reads SGHDN; CDR2 reads FVKESK. The CDR3 here is CASSQQGIGTQYF. The CDR3 nucleotides read TGTGCCAGCAGCCAGCAGGGTATCGGGACCCAGTACTTC.

This chain uses TRBV15 with TRBJ2-7; D possibly corresponds to TRBD2 (6 bases). V dropped 3 bases and J dropped 0 bases, with 12 bases sitting between them. The CDR3 runs 15 residues. The germline V gene has CDR1 LNHNV and CDR2 YYDKDF (reference sequence). As DNA, the CDR3 is TGTGCCACCAGCAGCTTGCTGGGGGGCTCCTACGAGCAGTACTTC. This encodes CATSSLLGGSYEQYF.

This clonotype appeared a few times. The chain joins TRBV19 to TRBJ2-2; weak D call: TRBD1 (5 bases). CDR3 length: 16 residues. CDR1 and CDR2 (germline): LNHDA, SQIVND (reference sequence). V was trimmed by 1 base and J by 3 bases, leaving 12 bases between them. The DNA of the CDR3 is TGTGCCAGTAGTATAGCAGGGCAGGGATACACCGGGGAGCTGTTTTTT. It specifies CASSIAGQGYTGELFF. Full variable domain (missing parts from reference TRBV19 and TRBJ2-2): DGGITQSPKYLFRKEGQNVTLSCEQNLNHDAMYWYRQDPGQGLRLIYYSQIVNDFQKGDIAEGYSVSREKKESFPLTVTSAQKNPTAFYLCASSIAGQGYTGELFFGEGSRLTVL.

CDR3 in DNA: TGTGCCAGCTCACCACCGACGACTAGCGGGGGACAAGAGACCCAGTACTTC. Its translation is CASSPPTTSGGQETQYF. V gene TRBV18 combines with J gene TRBJ2-5; TRBD2 aligns across 12 bases. Germline V gene data show CDR1 as KGHSH and CDR2 as LQKENI. Germline trimming cut 0 bases from V and 2 bases from J; bases unmatched to any gene: 4. The CDR3 has 17 amino acids.

This clonotype was seen only a few times. This chain joins TRBV3-1 and TRBJ2-7; D is uncertain. The germline V gene encodes CDR1 LGHDT and CDR2 YNNKEL (reference sequence). V lost 2 bases and J 2 bases, leaving 4 bases between the germline ends. The CDR3 loop spans 12 amino acids. CDR3: CASSQSTYEQYF. Written as DNA, the CDR3 is TGTGCCAGCAGCCAAAGCACCTACGAGCAGTACTTC.

The chain joins TRBV20-1 to TRBJ2-5, with 8 bases fitting TRBD1. V lost 4 bases, J lost 5 bases, and 15 bases stayed unmatched. Germline V CDR1 and CDR2: DFQATT, SNEGSKA (reference sequence). CDR3 length: 16 amino acids. The CDR3 region has the DNA TGCAGTGCTATGGGGGCCGCAGGGGGCGCGGCGGAGACCCAGTACTTC. It encodes CSAMGAAGGAAETQYF.

J is TRBJ1-4 and V is TRBV5-6; TRBD1 might be the D (5 bases). Germline CDR1 reads SGHDT; CDR2 reads YYEEEE. The CDR3 covers 14 residues. Deletions cut 4 bases from V and 6 bases from J, with 13 bases between. DNA for the CDR3: TGTGCCAGCAGCCTTCGGGGAGGGGATGAAAAACTGTTTTTT. Residues: CASSLRGGDEKLFF. Drawing the rest from reference TRBV5-6 and TRBJ1-4, the complete variable domain is DAGVTQSPTHLIKTRGQQVTLRCSPKSGHDTVSWYQQALGQGPQFIFQYYEEEERQRGNFPDRFSGHQFPNYSSELNVNALLLGDSALYLCASSLRGGDEKLFFGSGTQLSVL.

CDR3 DNA: TGTGCCAGCAGCTTCCGGAACAGGGGAGGAGGAGATACGCAGTATTTT. Encoded protein: CASSFRNRGGGDTQYF. The genes are TRBV5-5 and TRBJ2-3; perhaps TRBD1 as D (7 bases). Germline CDR1 SGHKS, CDR2 YYEKEE (reference sequence). With 2 bases removed from V and 5 bases from J, the gap between germline ends came to 18 bases. The CDR3 contains 16 residues.

A few counts support this clonotype. The chain couples TRBV6-2 or TRBV6-3 to TRBJ1-1, with D uncertain. V was shortened by 6 bases and J by 7 bases, with 12 bases between the two germline ends. This CDR3 is built from 12 residues. Germline V lookup: CDR1 MNHEY, CDR2 SVGEGT. The DNA of the CDR3 is TGTGCCAGCAGCCACCCAAGGTTTGAAGCTTTCTTT. This encodes CASSHPRFEAFF.